This paragraph covers one T cell receptor beta chain sequence. Its matching antigen is unknown. Before the COVID-19 pandemic, during about 2010-2018, CD4+ T cells were taken from unexposed donors. The record originates from a study of CD4 T cells in relation to SARS-CoV-2 and coronaviruses. Whole-study context: Shared crossreactive spike epitopes were mapped to their HLA restriction. Findings and limits, study-wide: No crossreactivity against non-spike viral proteins was tested here.

Clones were sequenced by immunoSEQ multiplex PCR, and TCRdb holds only the in-frame ones, with some missing. This sample carries about 65,000 clones, over 70% of them seen once, and the ten largest clones take over 1.5%. The germline gives CDR1 MNHEY, CDR2 SMNVEV (reference sequence). Trimming cost V 7 bases and J 3 bases, with 13 bases left between them. The CDR3 extends over 15 amino acids. Sequences were obtained from memory CD4+ T cells from PBMCs. This clonotype was obtained from a human donor in good health. This sequence joins TRBV27 and TRBJ1-6; possibly TRBD1 for D (5 bases). The CDR3 sequence: CASTTGEFYNSPLHF. CDR3 DNA: TGTGCCAGCACCACGGGGGAGTTCTATAATTCACCCCTCCACTTT.